This T cell receptor beta chain derives from a study of T cells in Graves' hyperthyroidism and ophthalmopathy. Across the whole study: Peripheral blood was drawn at first diagnosis, prior to all treatment.

Disease duration was under 3 months in the ophthalmopathy patients, who also had a Clinical Activity Score of at least 3 and a NOSPECS grade of at least 4. RNA transcripts provided the source from which TCR beta CDR3 regions were amplified. The primer set for the first-round RT-PCR of the TCR CDR3 was HTBI. Via MiXCR, TCRdb re-called the multiplex PCR reads, giving one row per CDR3 protein. The table shows fewer than 650,000 distinct CDR3 sequences, with roughly 15% occurring only once. The CDR3 is 12 residues long. Germline values: CDR1 MDHEN, CDR2 SYDVKM. V was clipped by 6 bases and J by 5 bases; unmatched bases: 4. This clonotype was found many times. Its specificity is unknown. The study's findings and limits: Most expanded thyroid clonotypes above 0.001 also appeared in blood.

Sequenced sample: blood. The sequence derives from a woman aged 35 to 49 with Graves' ophthalmopathy. The chain links TRBV28 to TRBJ2-7; 7 bases are a match to TRBD1. The CDR3 loop is CASRTGSDEQYF. The CDR3 DNA sequence: TGTGCCAGCAGGACAGGGAGCGACGAGCAGTACTTC.